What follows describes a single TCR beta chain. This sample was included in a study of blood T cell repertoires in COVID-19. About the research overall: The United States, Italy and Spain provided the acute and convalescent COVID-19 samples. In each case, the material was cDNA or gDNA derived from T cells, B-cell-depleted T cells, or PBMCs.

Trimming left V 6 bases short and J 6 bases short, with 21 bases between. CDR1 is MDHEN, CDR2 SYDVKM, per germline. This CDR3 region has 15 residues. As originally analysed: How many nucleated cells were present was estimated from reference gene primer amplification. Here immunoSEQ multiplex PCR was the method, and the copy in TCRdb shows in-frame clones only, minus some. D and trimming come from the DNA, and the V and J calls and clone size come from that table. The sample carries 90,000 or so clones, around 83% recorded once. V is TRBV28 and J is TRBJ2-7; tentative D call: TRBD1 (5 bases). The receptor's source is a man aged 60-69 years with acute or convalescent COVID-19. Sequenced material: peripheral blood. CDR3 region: CASSPGSGRGSEQYV. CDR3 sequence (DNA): TGTGCCAGCAGCCCCGGGTCAGGAAGGGGTAGCGAGCAGTACGTC.